This T cell receptor beta chain was identified during a study of beta chain features in type 1 diabetes. General study points: TCRB CDR3s were moderately but significantly shorter in Type 1 diabetes patients in all four CD4+ subsets. For patients, the naive, central memory and Treg TCRB repertoires appeared more alike than for healthy donors.

About this clone: Its antigen is unknown.

A CD45RO/CCR7/CD25/CD127/CD95/CD27 panel sorted naive, central memory, regulatory and stem cell-like memory CD4+ cells. V lost 5 bases and J lost 7; bases outside the gene matches: 11. The germline CDR1 and CDR2 sequences are ENHRY and SYGVKD. This CDR3 spans 14 amino acids. Of the isolated RNA, all was reverse transcribed, and so the sequenced material was expressed TCRB transcripts. TCRdb's table, derived via immunoSEQ multiplex PCR, lists solely in-frame clones and lacks some. The sample has more than 550,000 clones; roughly an eighth are singletons. This receptor was taken from a man aged 18 to 35 with type 1 diabetes. Sequences were obtained from naive CD4+ T cells from blood. V is TRBV10-3 and J is TRBJ2-7; 7 bases match TRBD2. Here the CDR3 reads CAISRAGVAEEQYF. For the CDR3, the DNA is TGTGCCATCAGTCGGGCGGGAGTGGCGGAGGAGCAGTACTTC.